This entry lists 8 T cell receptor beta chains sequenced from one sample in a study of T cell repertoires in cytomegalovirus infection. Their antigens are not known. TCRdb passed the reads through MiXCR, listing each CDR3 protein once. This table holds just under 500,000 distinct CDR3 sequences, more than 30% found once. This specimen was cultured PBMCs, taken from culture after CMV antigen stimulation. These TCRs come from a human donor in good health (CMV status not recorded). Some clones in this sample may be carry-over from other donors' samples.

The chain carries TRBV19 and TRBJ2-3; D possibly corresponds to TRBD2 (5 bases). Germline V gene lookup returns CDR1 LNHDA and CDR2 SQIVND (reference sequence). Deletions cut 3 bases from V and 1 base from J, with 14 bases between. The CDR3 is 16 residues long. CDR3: CASSIEGSRGTDTQYF. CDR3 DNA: TGTGCCAGTAGTATCGAAGGGTCGAGGGGCACAGATACGCAGTATTTT. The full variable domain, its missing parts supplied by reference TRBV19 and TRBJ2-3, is DGGITQSPKYLFRKEGQNVTLSCEQNLNHDAMYWYRQDPGQGLRLIYYSQIVNDFQKGDIAEGYSVSREKKESFPLTVTSAQKNPTAFYLCASSIEGSRGTDTQYFGPGTRLTVL.

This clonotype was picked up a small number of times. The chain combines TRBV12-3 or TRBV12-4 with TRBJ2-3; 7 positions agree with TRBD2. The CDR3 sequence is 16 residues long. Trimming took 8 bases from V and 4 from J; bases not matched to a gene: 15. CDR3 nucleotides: TGTGCCAGCCAACGACTCCTAGCGGCGGGGGCAGATACGCAGTATTTT. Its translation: CASQRLLAAGADTQYF.

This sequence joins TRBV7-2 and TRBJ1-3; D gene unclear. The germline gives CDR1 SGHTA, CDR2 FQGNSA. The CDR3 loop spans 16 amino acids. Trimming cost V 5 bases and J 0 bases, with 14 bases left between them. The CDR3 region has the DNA TGTGCCAGCAGCATGGTACCGTCGAGCTCTGGAAACACCATATATTTT. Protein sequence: CASSMVPSSSGNTIYF.

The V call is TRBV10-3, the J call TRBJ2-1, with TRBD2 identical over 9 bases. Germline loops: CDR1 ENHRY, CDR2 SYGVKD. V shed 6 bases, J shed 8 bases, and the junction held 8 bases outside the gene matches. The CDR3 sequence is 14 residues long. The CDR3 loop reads CAIRAGTSFDEQFF. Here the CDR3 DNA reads TGTGCCATCAGGGCCGGGACTAGCTTTGATGAGCAGTTCTTC.

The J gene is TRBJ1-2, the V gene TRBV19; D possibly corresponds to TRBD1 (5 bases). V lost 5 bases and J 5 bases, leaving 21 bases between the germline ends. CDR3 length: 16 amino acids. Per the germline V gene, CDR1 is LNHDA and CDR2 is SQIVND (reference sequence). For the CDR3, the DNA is TGTGCCAGTAGTCCCGACAGTCAGGGTGATTGGTATGGCTACACCTTC. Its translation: CASSPDSQGDWYGYTF.

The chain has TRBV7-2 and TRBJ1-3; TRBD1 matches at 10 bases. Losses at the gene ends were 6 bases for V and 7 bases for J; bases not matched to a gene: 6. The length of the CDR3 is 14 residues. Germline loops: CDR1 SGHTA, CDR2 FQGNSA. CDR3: CASRQTGGGNTIYF. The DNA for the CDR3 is TGTGCCAGCAGACAGACAGGGGGCGGGAACACCATATATTTT.

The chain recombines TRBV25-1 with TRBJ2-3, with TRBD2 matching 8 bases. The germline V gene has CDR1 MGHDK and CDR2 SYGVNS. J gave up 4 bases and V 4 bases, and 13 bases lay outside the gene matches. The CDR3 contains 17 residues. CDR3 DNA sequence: TGTGCCAGCAGTGCCATGGGTCCGGGACTAGTATCAGATACGCAGTATTTT. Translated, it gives CASSAMGPGLVSDTQYF.

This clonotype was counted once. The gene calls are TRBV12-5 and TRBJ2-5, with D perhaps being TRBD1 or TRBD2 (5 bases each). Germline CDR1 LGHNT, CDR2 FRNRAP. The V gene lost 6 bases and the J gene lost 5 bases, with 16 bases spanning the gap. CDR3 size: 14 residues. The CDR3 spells CASGPGGTAETQYF. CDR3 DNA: TGTGCTAGTGGCCCCGGTGGGACGGCGGAGACCCAGTACTTC. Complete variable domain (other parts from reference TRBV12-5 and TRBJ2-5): DARVTQTPRHKVTEMGQEVTMRCQPILGHNTVFWYRQTMMQGLELLAYFRNRAPLDDSGMPKDRFSAEMPDATLATLKIQPSEPRDSAVYFCASGPGGTAETQYFGPGTRLLVL.